The next 8 T cell receptor beta chains were all read from a single sample in a study of T cell repertoires in cytomegalovirus infection. The antigens these receptors bind are not known. Via MiXCR, TCRdb re-called the reads, giving one row per CDR3 protein. The table lists roughly 570,000 distinct CDR3 sequences, over 35% of them singletons, with 48% in the top ten. Sample: cultured PBMCs, taken from culture after CMV antigen stimulation. Receptors originate from a human donor in good health (CMV status not recorded). Some clones in this sample may be carry-over from other donors' samples.

V gene TRBV6-2 or TRBV6-3 combines with J gene TRBJ2-2; TRBD1 matches 11 bases. V dropped 5 bases and J dropped 6; count of bases not matched to a gene: 14. There are 18 residues in the CDR3. Germline CDR1 is MNHEY and CDR2 is SVGEGT. CDR3 nucleotides: TGTGCCAGCAGTCGAGGGACAGGGGGGACAACGAGTGCCGGGGAGCTGTTTTTT. Protein product: CASSRGTGGTTSAGELFF.

This clonotype was seen only a few times. The chain carries TRBV5-1 and TRBJ2-5; D is possibly TRBD2 (6 bases). Germline V gene data show CDR1 as SGHRS and CDR2 as YFSETQ. V lost 7 bases and J lost 1, with 14 bases in between. The CDR3 has 14 residues. CDR3 bases: TGCGCCAGCGGAACGGACTATCGCCAAGAGACCCAGTACTTC. This encodes CASGTDYRQETQYF.

The chain is built from TRBV11-2 and TRBJ1-1; 7 nucleotides align to TRBD1. J was trimmed by 9 bases and V by 4 bases; bases with no gene match: 14. Germline V gene data show CDR1 as SGHAT and CDR2 as FQNNGV. This CDR3 is 15 amino acids long. The DNA for the CDR3 is TGTGCCAGCAGCTCGAAGGGGACAGACCCGTCTAAAGCTTTCTTT. Translated: CASSSKGTDPSKAFF.

The chain links TRBV18 to TRBJ1-4; 9 nucleotides agree with TRBD1. Trimming removed 6 bases from V and 7 bases from J; junction bases left unmatched: 6. The CDR3 has 14 residues. The germline gives CDR1 KGHSH, CDR2 LQKENI. CDR3 loop: CASSLQGAFEKLFF. The CDR3 coding sequence is TGTGCCAGCTCTCTACAGGGGGCCTTTGAAAAACTGTTTTTT.

This clonotype occurred many times. The chain has TRBV11-3 and TRBJ2-1, with a weak D call TRBD1 (6 bases). The CDR3 has 14 amino acids. Germline V CDR1 and CDR2: SGHNT, YENEEA. The V end lost 5 bases, the J end lost 4 bases, and 12 bases lay between the germline ends. This CDR3 reads CASSPGTNYNEQFF. CDR3 nucleotide sequence: TGTGCCAGCAGCCCGGGGACAAATTACAATGAGCAGTTCTTC.

The V gene is TRBV15, the J gene TRBJ2-1, with 8 positions matching TRBD2. CDR3 length: 15 amino acids. Germline assignment: CDR1 LNHNV and CDR2 YYDKDF (reference sequence). Germline trimming cut 5 bases from V and 5 bases from J; bases unmatched to any gene: 8. CDR3 residues: CATSLSGRVNNEQFF. CDR3 DNA sequence: TGTGCCACCAGCTTGAGCGGGAGAGTTAACAATGAGCAGTTCTTC.

This chain joins TRBV28 and TRBJ2-2; D call uncertain. The V end lost 5 bases, the J end lost 5 bases, and 15 bases lay between the germline ends. CDR1 is MDHEN and CDR2 is SYDVKM in the germline V gene. The CDR3 loop spans 15 amino acids. CDR3 DNA: TGTGCCAGCAGTCCCTCCCCGGTTGATACCGGGGAGCTGTTTTTT. It translates to CASSPSPVDTGELFF.

This clonotype was detected only once. This sequence joins TRBV19 and TRBJ2-1; the match to TRBD2 covers 10 bases. J gave up 7 bases and V 6 bases, and 6 bases lay outside the gene matches. CDR1 LNHDA and CDR2 SQIVND come from the germline V gene (reference sequence). The CDR3 has 14 residues. CDR3 protein: CASSGAGGVNEQFF. The CDR3 DNA reads as TGTGCCAGTAGCGGAGCGGGAGGGGTGAATGAGCAGTTCTTC.